This TCR beta chain was captured in a study of monozygotic twins with inflammatory bowel disease. Whole-study results and caveats: A single strong clonotype or signal linked to IBD was not supported. Inverse Simpson values showed less TCRbeta diversity in IBD patients than in their healthy co-twins. Relative to healthy twins, IBD patients had fewer clonotypes in common with others, a gap that was especially apparent with disease activity.

TCRdb reanalyzed the 5' RACE reads, giving one entry per CDR3 protein sequence and no DNA. This sample's clone table lists some 190,000 distinct CDR3 sequences. The CDR3 covers 16 residues. The germline CDR1 and CDR2 sequences are SGHRS and YFSETQ. In regard to this clonotype: The antigen remains unidentified.

Phlebotomy per donor yielded a single 2.5 ml blood sample. Material: blood. The chain recombines TRBV5-1 with TRBJ2-3; TCRdb calls TRBD1, which cannot be checked without DNA. The source is a human donor with ulcerative colitis or Crohn's disease, or a healthy co-twin of an affected twin (not recorded which). The chain's CDR3 is CASSLVQGNVADTQYF.